The entry below gives a single T cell receptor beta chain sequence along with its context. The data are from a study of shared T cell receptors in the human thymus. CDR1 is SNHLY and CDR2 is FYNNEI in the germline V gene. V gave up 5 bases and J gave up 1 base, with 11 bases separating them. The CDR3 contains 14 residues. Repertoires were generated with immunoSEQ multiplex PCR, while TCRdb's copy carries only in-frame clones and drops some. The sample consists of about 610,000 clones, more than 75% of them appearing once. The data were also submitted as part of a second study, on human thymus T cells. From that paper: Donor material was obtained from healthy Finnish infants undergoing corrective surgery for congenital heart defects. The thymus tissue came from resections taken during corrective heart surgery. It looked as if thymic and blood repertoires used V and J genes in a biased way. Related research found strongly overlapping thymic repertoires in unrelated individuals.

J is TRBJ1-1 and V is TRBV2; D remains unclear. This TCR was sampled from a boy under three years old with a congenital heart defect. Sequencing input: thymocytes. CDR3 loop: CASSLAGPNTEAFF. In DNA, the CDR3 is TGTGCCAGCAGTCTTGCAGGTCCGAACACTGAAGCTTTCTTT.